This T cell receptor (beta chain) was captured by sequencing in a study of PD-1 blockade in mismatch repair-deficient tumors. About the study: All were previously treated, progressing patients with 12 mismatch repair-deficient cancer types. Study observations and caveats: Tumor-resident clones, often absent from pretreatment blood, expanded after pembrolizumab and then contracted.

V lost 5 bases and J lost 4, with 10 bases in between. Germline V CDR1 and CDR2: SGHNT, YENEEA. The CDR3 has 13 residues. Only in-frame clones appear in the TCRdb table, and some are missing; sequencing was by immunoSEQ multiplex PCR. The table records more than 30,000 clones, 85% of them present only once. All patients were mismatch repair deficient, assessed by either PCR or immunohistochemistry. About this clone: Its antigen is as yet unknown.

The sample was peripheral blood, taken 76 weeks after starting pembrolizumab. The source of this sequence is an adult with mismatch repair-deficient cancer. The chain employs TRBV11-3 and TRBJ2-3, with D perhaps matching TRBD2 (6 bases). The CDR3 is CASSHGEADTQYF. CDR3 in DNA: TGTGCCAGCAGCCACGGGGAGGCAGATACGCAGTATTTT.